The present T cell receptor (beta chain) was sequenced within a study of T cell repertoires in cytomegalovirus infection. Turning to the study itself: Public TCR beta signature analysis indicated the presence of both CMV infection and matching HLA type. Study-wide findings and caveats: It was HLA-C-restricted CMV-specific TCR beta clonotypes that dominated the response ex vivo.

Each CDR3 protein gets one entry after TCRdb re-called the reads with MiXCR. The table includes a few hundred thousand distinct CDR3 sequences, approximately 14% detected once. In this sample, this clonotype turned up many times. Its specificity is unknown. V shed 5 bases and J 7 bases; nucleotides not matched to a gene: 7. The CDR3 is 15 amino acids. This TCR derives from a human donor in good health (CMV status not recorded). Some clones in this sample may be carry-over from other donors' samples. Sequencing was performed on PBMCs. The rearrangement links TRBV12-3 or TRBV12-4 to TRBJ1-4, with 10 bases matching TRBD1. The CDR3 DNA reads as TGTGCCAGCAGTCTCAGACAGGGGGCGCGTGAAAAACTGTTTTTT. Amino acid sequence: CASSLRQGAREKLFF.